This T cell receptor beta chain was recorded in a study of blood T cell repertoires in COVID-19. Across the whole study: T cells, B-cell-depleted T cells, or PBMCs supplied cDNA or gDNA.

Per the authors' pipeline: Researchers report that nucleated cell counts were estimated from reference gene primer amplification. The table came from immunoSEQ multiplex PCR; TCRdb's copy has only in-frame clones and leaves some out. V, J and clone size were drawn from that table, and D and trimming were deduced from the DNA. The profile shows 120,000 or so clones, around 88% of them singletons. The CDR3 has 16 amino acids. The V gene end was trimmed by 0 bases and the J gene end by 3 bases; junction bases not matched to a gene: 3. Germline CDR1 is SGDLS and CDR2 is YYNGEE. This sequence joins TRBV9 and TRBJ2-3, with 11 nucleotides matching TRBD2. This clonotype was sampled from an elderly man with active or convalescent COVID-19. The sequencing input was peripheral blood. The CDR3 DNA reads TGTGCCAGCAGCGTAGAAATAGCGGGGGGGACAGATACGCAGTATTTT. Translating it yields CASSVEIAGGTDTQYF.